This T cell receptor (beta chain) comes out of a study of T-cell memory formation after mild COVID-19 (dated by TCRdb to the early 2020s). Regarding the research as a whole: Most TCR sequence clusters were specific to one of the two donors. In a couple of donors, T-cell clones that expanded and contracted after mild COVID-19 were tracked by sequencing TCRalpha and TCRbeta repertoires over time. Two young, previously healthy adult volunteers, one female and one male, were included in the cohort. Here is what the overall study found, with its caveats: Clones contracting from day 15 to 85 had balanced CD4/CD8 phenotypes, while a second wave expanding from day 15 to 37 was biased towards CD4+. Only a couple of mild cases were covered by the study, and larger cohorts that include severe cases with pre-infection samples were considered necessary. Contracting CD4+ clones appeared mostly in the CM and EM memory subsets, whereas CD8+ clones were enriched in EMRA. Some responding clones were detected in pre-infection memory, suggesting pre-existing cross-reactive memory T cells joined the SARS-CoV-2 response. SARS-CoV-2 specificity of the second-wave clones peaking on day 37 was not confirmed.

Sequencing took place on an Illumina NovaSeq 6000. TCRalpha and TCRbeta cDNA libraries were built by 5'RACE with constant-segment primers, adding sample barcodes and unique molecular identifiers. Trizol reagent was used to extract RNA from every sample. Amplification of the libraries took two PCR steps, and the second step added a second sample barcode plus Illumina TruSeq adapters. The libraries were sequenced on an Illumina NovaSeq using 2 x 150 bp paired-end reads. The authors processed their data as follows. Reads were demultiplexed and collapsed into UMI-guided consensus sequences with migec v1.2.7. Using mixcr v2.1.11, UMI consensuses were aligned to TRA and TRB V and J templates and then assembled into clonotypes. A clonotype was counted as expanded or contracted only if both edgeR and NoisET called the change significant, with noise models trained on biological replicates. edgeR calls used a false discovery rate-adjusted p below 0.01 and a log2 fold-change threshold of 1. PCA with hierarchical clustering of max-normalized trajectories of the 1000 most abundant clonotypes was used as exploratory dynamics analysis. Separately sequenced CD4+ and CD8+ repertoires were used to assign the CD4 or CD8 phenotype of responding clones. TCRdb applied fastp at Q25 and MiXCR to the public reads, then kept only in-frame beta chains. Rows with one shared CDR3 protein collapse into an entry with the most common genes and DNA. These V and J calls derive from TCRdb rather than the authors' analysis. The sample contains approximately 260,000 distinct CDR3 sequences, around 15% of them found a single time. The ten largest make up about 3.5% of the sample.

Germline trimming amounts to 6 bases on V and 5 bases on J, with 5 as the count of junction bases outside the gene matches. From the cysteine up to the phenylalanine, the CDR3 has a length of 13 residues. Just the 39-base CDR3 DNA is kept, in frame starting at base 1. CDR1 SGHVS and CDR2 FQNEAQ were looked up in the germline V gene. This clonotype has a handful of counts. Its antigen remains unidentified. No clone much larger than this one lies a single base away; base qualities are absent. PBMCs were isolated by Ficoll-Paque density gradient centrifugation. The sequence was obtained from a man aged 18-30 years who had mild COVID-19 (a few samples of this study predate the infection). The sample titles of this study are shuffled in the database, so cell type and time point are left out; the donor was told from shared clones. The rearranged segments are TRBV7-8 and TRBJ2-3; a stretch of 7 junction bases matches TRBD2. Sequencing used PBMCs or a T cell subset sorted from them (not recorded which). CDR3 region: CASRDGGVDTQYF. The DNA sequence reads TGTGCCAGCAGGGATGGGGGGGTAGATACGCAGTATTTT.